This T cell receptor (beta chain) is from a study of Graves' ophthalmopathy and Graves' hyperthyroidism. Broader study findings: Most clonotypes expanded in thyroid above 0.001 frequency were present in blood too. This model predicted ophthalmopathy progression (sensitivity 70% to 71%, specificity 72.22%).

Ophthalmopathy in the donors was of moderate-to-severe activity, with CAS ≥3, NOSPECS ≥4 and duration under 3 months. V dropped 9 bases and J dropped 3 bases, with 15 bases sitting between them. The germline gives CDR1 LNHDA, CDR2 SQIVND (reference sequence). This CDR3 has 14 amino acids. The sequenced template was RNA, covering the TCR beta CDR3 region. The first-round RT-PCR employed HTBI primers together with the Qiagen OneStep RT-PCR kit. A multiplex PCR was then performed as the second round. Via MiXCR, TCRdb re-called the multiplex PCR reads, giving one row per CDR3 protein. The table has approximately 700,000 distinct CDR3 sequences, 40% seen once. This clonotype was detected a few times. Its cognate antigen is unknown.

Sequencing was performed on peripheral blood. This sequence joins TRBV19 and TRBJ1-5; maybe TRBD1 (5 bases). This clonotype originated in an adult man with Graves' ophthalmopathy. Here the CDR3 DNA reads TGTGCCAGCCGGCTGGGGGTCGACAATCAGCCCCAGCATTTT. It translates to CASRLGVDNQPQHF.